The 5 T cell receptor beta chains below come from one sample, sequenced in a study of cytomegalovirus exposure and HLA in healthy donors. The PCR was carried out with 60 Vbeta primers and 13 Jbeta primers. Data came from immunoSEQ multiplex PCR; TCRdb stores just in-frame clones and leaves some out. The sample shows some 120,000 clones, roughly two thirds of them seen only once. The specimen sequenced was PBMCs. These receptors all come from a young man in good health and CMV-seropositive.

The chain uses TRBV6-1 and TRBJ2-7, with 13 bases matching TRBD2. The V segment lost 0 bases and the J segment 7 bases; nucleotides outside the gene matches: 9. CDR1 MNHNS and CDR2 SASEGT come from the germline V gene. This CDR3 has 17 amino acids. The DNA of the CDR3 is TGTGCCAGCAGTGAAGCTCATCGACTAGCGGGAGGAGTAGAGCAGTACTTC. Amino acids: CASSEAHRLAGGVEQYF.

The chain links TRBV18 to TRBJ1-1; 7 bases fit TRBD1. This CDR3 has 15 amino acids. Per the germline V gene, CDR1 is KGHSH and CDR2 is LQKENI. V shed 3 bases and J 8 bases; nucleotides not matched to a gene: 12. In DNA, the CDR3 is TGTGCCAGCTCACCCGACCCCGAAATGGACAGGGAAGCTTTCTTT. Its translation: CASSPDPEMDREAFF.

The chain recombines TRBV5-1 with TRBJ2-5; D not resolved. This CDR3 is 13 amino acids long. CDR1 is SGHRS, CDR2 YFSETQ, per germline. V was pared by 2 bases and J by 5 bases, with 10 bases between. The CDR3 region is CASSLRVSETQYF. Here the CDR3 DNA reads TGCGCCAGCAGCTTACGGGTTTCGGAGACCCAGTACTTC.

The chain carries TRBV18 and TRBJ2-1, with 11 bases matching TRBD2. The CDR3 runs 15 residues. CDR1 is KGHSH, CDR2 LQKENI, per germline. Losses at the gene ends were 0 bases for V and 7 bases for J; bases not matched to a gene: 2. The CDR3 DNA sequence: TGTGCCAGCTCACCACCCTCTAGCGGGGGGAATGAGCAGTTCTTC. As protein: CASSPPSSGGNEQFF.

The V and J genes are TRBV11-3 and TRBJ1-2, with TRBD1 identical over 10 bases. The CDR3 sequence is 18 residues long. Per germline, CDR1 SGHNT and CDR2 YENEEA. V dropped 3 bases and J dropped 5; count of bases not matched to a gene: 15. The CDR3, as DNA: TGTGCCAGCAGCTTGGAGCCGGGACAGGGGACGGTGGGGTATGGCTACACCTTC. Its protein is CASSLEPGQGTVGYGYTF.